This T cell receptor beta chain emerged from a study of T cell responses to AZD1222 COVID-19 vaccine. At the level of the study: Combined were second doses at about 4 or about 12 weeks.

Germline V CDR1 and CDR2: SGHNT, YYREEE (reference sequence). The CDR3 contains 15 residues. The trim removed 4 bases at V and 5 bases at J, leaving 7 bases unmatched. The data were produced by immunoSEQ multiplex PCR, yet TCRdb's version contains in-frame clones alone and is incomplete. The sample shows approximately 260,000 clones, 93% of them seen only once. For this clone: Its specificity is unknown.

Points from the study as a whole: No repertoire was sampled before or during the peak T cell response, only after it.

This material consisted of peripheral blood, taken on day 0 of AZD1222 vaccination. This TCR was sampled from an adult in good health. The chain joins TRBV5-4 to TRBJ2-1; TRBD1 agrees at 9 bases. CDR3 DNA sequence: TGTGCCAGCAGCGGAGCGACAGGGGGGGACAATGAGCAGTTCTTC. Encoded protein: CASSGATGGDNEQFF.